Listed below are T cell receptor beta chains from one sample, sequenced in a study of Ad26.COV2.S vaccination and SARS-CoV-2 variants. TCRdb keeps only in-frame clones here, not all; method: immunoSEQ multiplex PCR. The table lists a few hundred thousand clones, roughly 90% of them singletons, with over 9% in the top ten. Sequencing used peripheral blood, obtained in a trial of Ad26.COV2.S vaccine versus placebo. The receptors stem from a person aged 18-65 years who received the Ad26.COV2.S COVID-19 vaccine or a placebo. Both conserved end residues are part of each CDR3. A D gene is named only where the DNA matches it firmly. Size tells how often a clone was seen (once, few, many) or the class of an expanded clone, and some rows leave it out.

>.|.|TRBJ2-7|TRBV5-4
TGTGCCAGCAGCCCGGGTTTGGGGGCTTACGAGCAGTACTTC
CASSPGLGAYEQYF
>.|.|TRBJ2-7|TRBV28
TGTGCCAGCAGTCCTCAACCCCACTCCTACGAGCAGTACTTC
CASSPQPHSYEQYF
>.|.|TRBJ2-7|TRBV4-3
TGCGCCAGCAGCCAAGACAGTGGATCCTACGAGCAGTACTTC
CASSQDSGSYEQYF
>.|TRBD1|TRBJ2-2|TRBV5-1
TGCGCCAGCCGGGCAGGGGGTCAAACCGGGGAGCTGTTTTTT
CASRAGGQTGELFF
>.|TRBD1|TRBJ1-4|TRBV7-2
TGTGCCAGCAGCCAGGGGGGGATAGCAGAAAAACTGTTTTTT
CASSQGGIAEKLFF
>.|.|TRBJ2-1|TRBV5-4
TGTGCCAGCAGCTTGGGACAGAATGAGCAGTTCTTC
CASSLGQNEQFF
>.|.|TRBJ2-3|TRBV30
TGTGCCTGGAACCCAAGCACAGATACGCAGTATTTT
CAWNPSTDTQYF
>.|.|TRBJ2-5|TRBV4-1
TGCGCCAGCAGCCAAGATAGGGGGGCGTACCAAGAGACCCAGTACTTC
CASSQDRGAYQETQYF
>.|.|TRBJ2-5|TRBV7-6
TGTGCCAGCACCGCGAGCCGATCTGGCAAGACCCAGTACTTC
CASTASRSGKTQYF
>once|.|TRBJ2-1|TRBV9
TGTGCCAGCAGCGTAGTGTCCACCGGCGATGAGCAGTTCTTC
CASSVVSTGDEQFF
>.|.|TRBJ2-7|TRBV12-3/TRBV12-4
TGTGCCAGCAGTTTAATATCTTCGTACGAGCAGTACTTC
CASSLISSYEQYF
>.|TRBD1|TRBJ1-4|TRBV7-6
TGTGCCAGCAGCCCGTCCCAGGGGGCGAATAATGAAAAACTGTTTTTT
CASSPSQGANNEKLFF
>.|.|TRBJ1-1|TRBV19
TGTGCCAGTAGTAACGTTGGGGGACCCCTGAACACTGAAGCTTTCTTT
CASSNVGGPLNTEAFF
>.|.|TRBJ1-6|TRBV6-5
TGTGCCAGCAAAGGATCCTATATTTCACCCCTCCACTTT
CASKGSYISPLHF
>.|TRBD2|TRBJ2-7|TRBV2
TGTGCCAGCAGTGACCGGGACTACCCGTCCTACGAGCAGTACTTC
CASSDRDYPSYEQYF
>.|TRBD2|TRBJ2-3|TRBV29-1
TGCAGCGTTGGGGCTAGCGGGAGGGTTACAGATACGCAGTATTTT
CSVGASGRVTDTQYF
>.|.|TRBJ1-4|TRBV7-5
TGTGTCAGAAGCTTAAAAACCAGGGTACTTAGAGCCTTAGCTAATGAAAAACTGTTTTTT
CVRSLKTRVLRALANEKLFF
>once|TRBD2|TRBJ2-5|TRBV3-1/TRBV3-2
TGTGCCAGCAGCCAGGATAGCGGGACTGGGGAGACCCAGTACTTC
CASSQDSGTGETQYF
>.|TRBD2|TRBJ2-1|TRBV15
TGTGCCACCAGCAGAGAAGGGGCTAGCGGGAATGAGCAGTTCTTC
CATSREGASGNEQFF
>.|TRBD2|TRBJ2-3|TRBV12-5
TGTGCTAGTGGTTTGCACGGGACTAGAGGCACAGATACGCAGTATTTT
CASGLHGTRGTDTQYF
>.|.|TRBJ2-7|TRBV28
TGTGCCAGCAGTTTACCCGGGTCCCTCGACGAGCAGTACTTC
CASSLPGSLDEQYF
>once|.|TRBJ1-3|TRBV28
TGTGCCAGCCACCATCAGGGGTCTGGAAACACCATATATTTT
CASHHQGSGNTIYF
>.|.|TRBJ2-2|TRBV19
TGTGCCAGTAGTACGGCGTATACCGGGGAGCTGTTTTTT
CASSTAYTGELFF
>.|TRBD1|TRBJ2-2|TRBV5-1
TGCGCCAGCAGCGGAAGACAGGGTCAGGACACCGGGGAGCTGTTTTTT
CASSGRQGQDTGELFF
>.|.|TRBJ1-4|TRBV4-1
TGCGCCAGCAGCTGGGGCCGGCGGGAAAAACTGTTTTTT
CASSWGRREKLFF
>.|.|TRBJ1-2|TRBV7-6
TGTGCCAGCAGCTTAGCGGGGGCAGGTCACGGCTACACCTTC
CASSLAGAGHGYTF
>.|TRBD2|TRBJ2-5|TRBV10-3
TGTGCCATCAGTGAGTTCGGCGGGAGGTCGGAGACCCAGTACTTC
CAISEFGGRSETQYF
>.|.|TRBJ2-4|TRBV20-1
TGCAGTGCTAGTCAAGGGGTCAAAAACATTCAGTACTTC
CSASQGVKNIQYF
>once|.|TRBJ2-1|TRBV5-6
TGTGCCAGCAGTCCTGATAGGTTTTTTCTCGGGAATGAGCAGTTCTTC
CASSPDRFFLGNEQFF
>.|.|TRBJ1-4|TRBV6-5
TGTGCCAGCTCCCCCGCAGGGTTTAATGAAAAACTGTTTTTT
CASSPAGFNEKLFF
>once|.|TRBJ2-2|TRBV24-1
TGTGCCACCAGTGGGGGACTGCAGACCGGGGAGCTGTTTTTT
CATSGGLQTGELFF
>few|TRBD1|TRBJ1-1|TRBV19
TGTGCCAGTAGTACCAAAAGGACAGGGACTTCTAACCATTCCACTGAAGCTTTCTTT
CASSTKRTGTSNHSTEAFF
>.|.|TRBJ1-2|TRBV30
TGTGCCTGGACCCCCGGGGGGGATGGCTACACCTTC
CAWTPGGDGYTF
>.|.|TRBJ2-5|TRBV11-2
TGTGCCAGCAGAACAGGGACCCTGGTAGGTCGACAAGAGACCCAGTACTTC
CASRTGTLVGRQETQYF
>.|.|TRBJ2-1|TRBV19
TGTGCCAGTTCCCTTACTAGGAGTGAGCAGTTCTTC
CASSLTRSEQFF
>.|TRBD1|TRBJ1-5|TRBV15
TGTGCCACCAGCGGATGGACAGGGTCTGGCAATCAGCCCCAGCATTTT
CATSGWTGSGNQPQHF
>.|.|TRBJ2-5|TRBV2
TGTGCCAGCAGTGAAGAACTAGTCAGTGAGACCCAGTACTTC
CASSEELVSETQYF
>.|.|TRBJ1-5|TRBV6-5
TGTGCCAGCAGTACCGGACAACTCAATCAGCCCCAGCATTTT
CASSTGQLNQPQHF
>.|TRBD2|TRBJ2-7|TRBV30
TGTGCCTGGTCCCGACCCGGGGGGGCTTCTTACGAGCAGTACTTC
CAWSRPGGASYEQYF
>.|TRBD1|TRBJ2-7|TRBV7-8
TGTGCCAGCAGCCCTTCCGAAGACAGGGGATCCTACGAGCAGTACTTC
CASSPSEDRGSYEQYF
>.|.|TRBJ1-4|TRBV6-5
TGTGCCAGCAGTTACCGGGGGGCAGGTGGAGAAAAACTGTTTTTT
CASSYRGAGGEKLFF
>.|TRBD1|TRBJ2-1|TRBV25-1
TGTGCCAGCAGCCCCGGGACAGGCTACAATGAGCAGTTCTTC
CASSPGTGYNEQFF
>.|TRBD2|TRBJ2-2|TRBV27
TGTGCCAGCAGTCCCCTGGGCGGGAGGTCCGGGGAGCTGTTTTTT
CASSPLGGRSGELFF
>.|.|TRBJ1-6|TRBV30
TGTGCCTGGAGTGAAGCAGGGGATGAGTCCCTCCACTTT
CAWSEAGDESLHF
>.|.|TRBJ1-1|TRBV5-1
TGCGCCAGCAGCTTGGACCGGATCACTGAAGCTTTCTTT
CASSLDRITEAFF
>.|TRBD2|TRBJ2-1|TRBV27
TGTGCCAGCAGTTTCGGCGGGGGGGCCTACAATGAGCAGTTCTTC
CASSFGGGAYNEQFF
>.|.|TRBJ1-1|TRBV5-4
TGTGCCAGCAGCTTGGTCCGTTCGAACACTGAAGCTTTCTTT
CASSLVRSNTEAFF
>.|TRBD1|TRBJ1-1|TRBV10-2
TGCGCCAGCAGTGTCTTTCAGGGGGGTAGGACTGAAGCTTTCTTT
CASSVFQGGRTEAFF
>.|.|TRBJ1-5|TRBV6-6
TGTGCCAGCAGTTGGGACCGCACAATGTTGGGACCCCAGCATTTT
CASSWDRTMLGPQHF
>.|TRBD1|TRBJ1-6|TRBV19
TGTGCCAGTAGTATTTCCCGGGACAGGAATTCACCCCTCCACTTT
CASSISRDRNSPLHF
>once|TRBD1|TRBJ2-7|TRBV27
TGTGCCAGCAGTAGGGACAGGGCGGTCTACGAGCAGTACTTC
CASSRDRAVYEQYF
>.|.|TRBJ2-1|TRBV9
TGTGCCAGCAGCGTCTCTACTGGCCATGAGCAGTTCTTC
CASSVSTGHEQFF
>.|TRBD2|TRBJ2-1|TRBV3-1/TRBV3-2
TGTGCCAGCAGCCAAGGTCAAGGACTAGTAGGGAACAACAATGAGCAGTTCTTC
CASSQGQGLVGNNNEQFF
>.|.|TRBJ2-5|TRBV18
TGTGCCAGCTCACCAATAGGGGTAGAGACCCAGTACTTC
CASSPIGVETQYF